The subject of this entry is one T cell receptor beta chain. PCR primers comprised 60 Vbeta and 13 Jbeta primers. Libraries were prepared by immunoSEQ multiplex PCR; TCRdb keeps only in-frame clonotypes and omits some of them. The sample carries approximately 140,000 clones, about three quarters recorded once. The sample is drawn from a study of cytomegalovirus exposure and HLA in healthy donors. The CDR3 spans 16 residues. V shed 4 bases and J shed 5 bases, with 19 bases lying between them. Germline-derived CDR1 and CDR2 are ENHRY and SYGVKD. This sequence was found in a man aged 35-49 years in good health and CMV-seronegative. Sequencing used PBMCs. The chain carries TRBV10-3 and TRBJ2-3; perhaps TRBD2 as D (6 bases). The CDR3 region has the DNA TGTGCCATCAGTGGGGGCGGTGCTCAGGGACTAGATACGCAGTATTTT. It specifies CAISGGGAQGLDTQYF.